Listed here are 9 T cell receptor beta chains from one sample, sequenced in a study of T cell responses to AZD1222 COVID-19 vaccine. TCRdb's table, derived via immunoSEQ multiplex PCR, lists solely in-frame clones and lacks some. The table has approximately 80,000 clones, approximately 85% seen once; the top ten hold over 10%. The sequencing used peripheral blood, collected 28 days after the second AZD1222 dose. These receptors all come from an adult who received the AZD1222 COVID-19 vaccine.

This chain links TRBV11-1 with TRBJ1-1, with D hard to call. With 5 bases removed from V and 1 base from J, the gap between germline ends came to 11 bases. Germline V gene lookup returns CDR1 SGHAT and CDR2 FQDESV (reference sequence). The CDR3 is 14 amino acids. The CDR3 here is CASSVRTENTEAFF. CDR3 in DNA: TGTGCCAGCAGCGTCCGGACGGAGAACACTGAAGCTTTCTTT.

The chain uses TRBV29-1 and TRBJ2-1; a weak D match, TRBD2 (6 bases). The V gene lost 7 bases and the J gene lost 9 bases, with 10 bases spanning the gap. The germline gives CDR1 SQVTM, CDR2 ANQGSEA. The CDR3 totals 10 residues. The CDR3 reads CSGSGVEQFF. In nucleotides, the CDR3 is TGCAGCGGCTCGGGAGTTGAGCAGTTCTTC.

This chain links TRBV7-6 with TRBJ1-2; 9 bases map to TRBD1. The J segment lost 6 bases and the V segment lost 1 base, leaving 6 bases of the junction unmatched. This CDR3 has 15 residues. The V gene's germline CDR1 is SGHVS and CDR2 FNYEAQ. CDR3 DNA sequence: TGTGCCAGCAGCTTAGAGACAGGGGGGTTCGATGGCTACACCTTC. This gives the protein CASSLETGGFDGYTF.

The genes are TRBV2 and TRBJ1-4; the D gene is possibly TRBD1 (5 bases). Trimming cost V 2 bases and J 12 bases, with 22 bases left between them. Germline V lookup: CDR1 SNHLY, CDR2 FYNNEI. The length of the CDR3 is 16 residues. CDR3 loop: CASSEPLGDPLRQLFF. The CDR3 coding sequence is TGTGCCAGCAGTGAACCGCTCGGGGACCCCCTTAGACAACTGTTTTTT.

The chain recombines TRBV29-1 with TRBJ2-7, with TRBD2 matching 8 bases. This CDR3 region has 11 residues. V was pared by 7 bases and J by 2 bases, with 1 base of the junction left unmatched. Per germline, CDR1 SQVTM and CDR2 ANQGSEA. The CDR3 region is CSGAGAYEQYF. CDR3 coding DNA: TGCAGCGGAGCGGGGGCCTACGAGCAGTACTTC.

The chain combines TRBV19 with TRBJ1-2; 7 positions agree with TRBD1. The ends lost 10 bases at V and 4 bases at J; junction bases unmatched: 6. This CDR3 contains 12 residues. The germline CDR1 and CDR2 sequences are LNHDA and SQIVND (reference sequence). As DNA, the CDR3 is TGTGCCACACAACAGGGGCTCTATGGCTACACCTTC. As protein: CATQQGLYGYTF.

The rearrangement uses TRBV27 and TRBJ2-7; 10 nucleotides agree with TRBD1. V was pared by 10 bases and J by 4 bases, with 7 bases of the junction left unmatched. Germline V gene sequence: CDR1 MNHEY, CDR2 SMNVEV (reference sequence). The CDR3 is 13 residues long. As DNA, the CDR3 is TGTGCCACCAAGACAGGGGGCGAGTACGAGCAGTACTTC. Its translation: CATKTGGEYEQYF.

This clone was seen only a few times. V gene TRBV6-2 or TRBV6-3 combines with J gene TRBJ1-2; 7 bases agree with TRBD1. This CDR3 is 13 amino acids long. V shed 0 bases, J shed 6 bases, and the junction held 1 base outside the gene matches. Germline loops: CDR1 MNHEY, CDR2 SVGEGT. This CDR3 reads CASSYSTGNGYTF. CDR3 sequence (DNA): TGTGCCAGCAGTTACTCGACAGGGAATGGCTACACCTTC.

This chain uses TRBV2 with TRBJ2-5, with unresolved D. The V gene lost 6 bases and the J gene lost 1 base, with 6 bases spanning the gap. This CDR3 has 12 residues. Germline assignment: CDR1 SNHLY and CDR2 FYNNEI. In DNA, the CDR3 is TGTGCCAGCAGACACGGCCAAGAGACCCAGTACTTC. Translation: CASRHGQETQYF.